This entry lists 20 T cell receptor beta chains sequenced from one sample in a study of blood T cell repertoires in COVID-19 (dated by TCRdb to 2018 to 2021). Receptors were amplified or captured by the immunoSEQ multiplex PCR assay. TCRdb carries this immuneACCESS record with in-frame sequences only. Its versions omit some clonotypes, under half of them owing to an unresolved V gene in the studies checked, with the rest unexplained. This sample holds about 75,000 clones; 85% to 90% were observed only once. Over 2% of the sample rests with the top ten. Sequencing input: peripheral blood. All receptors derive from a human donor in a cohort sampled during active COVID-19.

V gene TRBV9 combines with J gene TRBJ1-5; D is unresolved. V was clipped by 5 bases and J by 3 bases, with 21 bases between them. The CDR3 loop spans 17 amino acids. Germline V lookup: CDR1 SGDLS, CDR2 YYNGEE. This CDR3 reads CASRSGLRTANNQPQHF. In nucleotides, the CDR3 is TGTGCCAGCAGGTCGGGGTTACGGACGGCAAACAATCAGCCCCAGCATTTT.

CDR3 coding DNA: TGTGCCAGCTCACCTTCGGGACTAGCGGGGGGCGCTGAGACCCAGTACTTC. Protein sequence: CASSPSGLAGGAETQYF. This sequence joins TRBV18 and TRBJ2-5; TRBD2 matches 15 bases. The CDR3 covers 17 residues. With 3 bases clipped from V and 5 bases from J, the junction kept 7 bases outside the gene matches. CDR1 is KGHSH and CDR2 is LQKENI in the germline V gene.

The genes are TRBV19 and TRBJ2-7; the D gene is possibly TRBD1 (5 bases). V shed 5 bases and J shed 0 bases, with 11 bases lying between them. Germline CDR1 and CDR2: LNHDA and SQIVND (reference sequence). This CDR3 has 14 amino acids. The CDR3 spells CASSVQGSSYEQYF. DNA for the CDR3: TGTGCCAGTAGTGTCCAGGGCAGCTCCTACGAGCAGTACTTC.

CDR3 DNA: TGTGCCAGCAGCTTAGCCTGGACTAGCGGGGGGGAAGAGACCCAGTACTTC. It specifies CASSLAWTSGGEETQYF. The chain carries TRBV7-9 and TRBJ2-5, with 15 bases lining up with TRBD2. The J segment lost 3 bases and the V segment lost 0 bases, leaving 2 bases of the junction unmatched. Per germline, CDR1 SEHNR and CDR2 FQNEAQ (reference sequence). This CDR3 is built from 17 residues.

The V and J genes are TRBV7-2 and TRBJ2-5; 7 bases map to TRBD2. CDR1 and CDR2 (germline): SGHTA, FQGNSA. The length of the CDR3 is 14 residues. V shed 1 base, J shed 4 bases, and the junction held 3 bases outside the gene matches. The CDR3 sequence is CASSLGGSGETQYF. The CDR3 DNA reads as TGTGCCAGCAGCTTAGGCGGGAGCGGAGAGACCCAGTACTTC.

V and J are TRBV21-1 and TRBJ2-1; the table's D gene call, TRBD2, was not cross checked with the DNA. TRBV21-1 is marked as a pseudogene. The CDR3 covers 15 residues. CDR3: CASKKAGGTYNEQFF. For the CDR3, the DNA is TGTGCCAGCAAAAAAGCGGGAGGTACCTACAATGAGCAGTTCTTC.

Here the CDR3 DNA reads TGTGCCAGCAGAGCCGACAGGGGGACTTCACCCCTCCACTTT. This sequence encodes CASRADRGTSPLHF. The chain has TRBV6-5 and TRBJ1-6; TRBD1 aligns across 9 bases. CDR1 MNHEY and CDR2 SVGAGI come from the germline V gene. The junction had 6 bases not matched to a gene; V was cut back by 6 bases and J by 9 bases. The CDR3 runs 14 residues.

The J gene is TRBJ2-2, the V gene TRBV6-1, with 10 positions matching TRBD2. With V trimmed by 0 bases and J by 5 bases, 3 bases remained unmatched. This CDR3 is 16 amino acids long. The germline gives CDR1 MNHNS, CDR2 SASEGT. CDR3 amino acids: CASSEALAGDTGELFF. The CDR3, as DNA: TGTGCCAGCAGTGAAGCCCTAGCGGGGGATACCGGGGAGCTGTTTTTT.

The count of this clone is one. The chain carries TRBV27 and TRBJ2-7, with 9 bases matching TRBD1. This CDR3 has 15 amino acids. Unmatched junction bases numbered 7, after V lost 2 bases and J lost 5 bases. Germline assignment: CDR1 MNHEY and CDR2 SMNVEV (reference sequence). The CDR3 DNA reads as TGTGCCAGCAGTTTAATCGGGACAGGGTTCAACGAGCAGTACTTC. This sequence encodes CASSLIGTGFNEQYF.

V is TRBV27 and J is TRBJ1-5; 8 bases align to TRBD1. Germline V gene lookup returns CDR1 MNHEY and CDR2 SMNVEV (reference sequence). CDR3 length: 16 residues. The V and J ends lost 0 bases and 6 bases, in that order; junction bases with no gene match: 7. The CDR3 sequence: CASSLSPGGISQPQHF. The CDR3, as DNA: TGTGCCAGCAGTTTATCCCCAGGGGGCATCAGTCAGCCCCAGCATTTT.

The chain links TRBV9 to TRBJ1-4, with 12 bases matching TRBD1. Germline lookup yields CDR1 SGDLS and CDR2 YYNGEE. With V trimmed by 0 bases and J by 9 bases, 3 bases remained unmatched. The CDR3 sequence is 15 residues long. CDR3 in DNA: TGTGCCAGCAGCGTAGAGGGGACAGGGGGCCAAAAACTGTTTTTT. This encodes CASSVEGTGGQKLFF. The full variable domain, its missing parts supplied by reference TRBV9 and TRBJ1-4, is DSGVTQTPKHLITATGQRVTLRCSPRSGDLSVYWYQQSLDQGLQFLIQYYNGEERAKGNILERFSAQQFPDLHSELNLSSLELGDSALYFCASSVEGTGGQKLFFGSGTQLSVL.

V and J are TRBV5-4 and TRBJ2-5, with a weak D call TRBD1 (6 bases). This CDR3 is 15 amino acids long. Trimming cost V 4 bases and J 5 bases, with 18 bases left between them. CDR1 and CDR2 from the germline V gene are SGHNT and YYREEE (reference sequence). CDR3: CASSGEGVGQETQYF. The CDR3 nucleotides read TGTGCCAGCAGCGGAGAGGGGGTGGGGCAGGAGACCCAGTACTTC.

The CDR3 sequence is CASSPRTYTDTQYF. As DNA, the CDR3 is TGCGCCAGCAGCCCCCGAACTTACACAGATACGCAGTATTTT. The chain recombines TRBV5-1 with TRBJ2-3; no clear D. Germline CDR1 and CDR2: SGHRS and YFSETQ. CDR3 size: 14 residues. The V gene lost 4 bases and the J gene lost 2 bases, with 11 bases spanning the gap.

This clone was counted a single time. The chain has TRBV27 and TRBJ1-3; a weak D match, TRBD1 (5 bases). CDR1 is MNHEY, CDR2 SMNVEV, per germline (reference sequence). CDR3 length: 15 residues. Trimming stripped 4 bases from V and 3 bases from J, with 13 bases between. The CDR3 DNA sequence: TGTGCCAGCAGTTCGGGGGAGGTTGGTGGAAACACCATATATTTT. Translated: CASSSGEVGGNTIYF.

J is TRBJ1-2 and V is TRBV27, with 10 bases lining up with TRBD1. The V gene end was trimmed by 5 bases and the J gene end by 6 bases; junction bases not matched to a gene: 6. This CDR3 has 14 residues. Looked up from germline, CDR1 is MNHEY and CDR2 is SMNVEV (reference sequence). The CDR3 sequence is CASSPRTGGHGYTF. The CDR3 DNA follows: TGTGCCAGCAGTCCGCGGACAGGGGGACATGGCTACACCTTC.

The chain links TRBV5-6 to TRBJ2-5; no clear D. CDR1 is SGHDT and CDR2 is YYEEEE in the germline V gene. The CDR3 extends over 14 amino acids. The V and J ends lost 2 bases and 1 base respectively, with 9 bases between them. The CDR3 nucleotides read TGTGCCAGCAGCTTTCCCCAGTCCCAAGAGACCCAGTACTTC. Protein product: CASSFPQSQETQYF.

The rearrangement joins TRBV12-3 or TRBV12-4 to TRBJ1-2; D possibly corresponds to TRBD1 (6 bases). V gave up 1 base and J gave up 4 bases, with 7 bases separating them. CDR3 length: 13 amino acids. The CDR3 sequence is CASSLGGPYGYTF. In nucleotides, the CDR3 is TGTGCCAGCAGTTTAGGGGGGCCCTATGGCTACACCTTC.

This chain links TRBV7-2 with TRBJ2-5; 9 bases are shared with TRBD2. The CDR3 extends over 17 amino acids. The germline CDR1 and CDR2 sequences are SGHTA and FQGNSA. With V trimmed by 1 base and J by 3 bases, 9 bases remained unmatched. The CDR3 sequence: CASSLEGRLAAKETQYF. The CDR3 DNA reads TGTGCCAGCAGCTTAGAGGGTAGACTAGCGGCAAAAGAGACCCAGTACTTC.

The rearrangement uses TRBV28 and TRBJ2-7; D ambiguous. Trimming took off 3 bases at V and 4 bases at J, with 7 bases between the two ends. The CDR3 consists of 12 residues. Germline assignment: CDR1 MDHEN and CDR2 SYDVKM. For the CDR3, the DNA is TGTGCCAGCAGTTTGAGTGGTTACGAGCAGTACTTC. This codes for CASSLSGYEQYF.

The chain combines TRBV4-3 with TRBJ2-3; D is uncertain. Germline V gene data show CDR1 as LGHNA and CDR2 as YSLEER. This CDR3 has 14 amino acids. The germline V and J ends were trimmed by 0 bases and 1 base, with 5 bases remaining between them. DNA of the CDR3: TGCGCCAGCAGCCAAGATTTCGGCACAGATACGCAGTATTTT. Translating it yields CASSQDFGTDTQYF.